The 17 T cell receptor beta chains below come from one sample, sequenced in a study of T cell responses to AZD1222 COVID-19 vaccine. Clones were read by immunoSEQ multiplex PCR, and TCRdb kept only the in-frame ones, dropping some. This table has 150,000 to 200,000 clones, around 92% appearing once. The starting material was peripheral blood, obtained on day 0 of AZD1222 vaccination. The receptors derive from an adult in good health.

This clone is a singleton in its sample. This rearrangement joins TRBV13 to TRBJ1-1; D is undetermined. Per germline, CDR1 PRHDT and CDR2 FYEKMQ (reference sequence). V lost 2 bases and J 0 bases, leaving 1 base between the germline ends. The CDR3 has 12 amino acids. CDR3 nucleotide sequence: TGTGCCAGCAGCTTACTGAACACTGAAGCTTTCTTT. It is translated as CASSLLNTEAFF. Based on the CDR3 plus reference TRBV13 and TRBJ1-1, the full variable domain is AAGVIQSPRHLIKEKRETATLKCYPIPRHDTVYWYQQGPGQDPQFLISFYEKMQSDKGSIPDRFSAQQFSDYHSELNMSSLELGDSALYFCASSLLNTEAFFGQGTRLTVV.

The genes are TRBV2 and TRBJ1-2, with TRBD1 matching 8 bases. The V and J ends lost 7 bases and 6 bases, in that order; junction bases with no gene match: 7. The CDR3 contains 13 residues. Germline lookup yields CDR1 SNHLY and CDR2 FYNNEI. For the CDR3, the DNA is TGTGCCAGCATATTAGACAGGGGAGATGGCTACACCTTC. It translates to CASILDRGDGYTF.

This clone was seen once. V gene TRBV3-1 (or the pseudogene TRBV3-2) combines with J gene TRBJ2-2; D tentatively reads TRBD1 or TRBD2 (6 bases each). With 6 bases removed from V and 3 bases from J, the gap between germline ends came to 11 bases. Per germline, CDR1 LGHDT and CDR2 YNNKEL (reference sequence). The CDR3 consists of 14 residues. In nucleotides, the CDR3 is TGTGCCAGCAGGACGGGGGCCGACACCGGGGAGCTGTTTTTT. Protein product: CASRTGADTGELFF.

The gene calls are TRBV9 and TRBJ2-7; perhaps TRBD1 as D (7 bases). Germline V gives CDR1 SGDLS, CDR2 YYNGEE. Trimming shortened V by 2 bases and J by 2 bases, and 14 bases separated the two germline ends. This CDR3 region has 15 residues. The CDR3 DNA reads as TGTGCCAGCAGCGTCTCCCCAGGGGGGACCTACGAGCAGTACTTC. It codes for CASSVSPGGTYEQYF.

The chain is built from TRBV7-2 and TRBJ2-1; perhaps TRBD2 as D (6 bases). Looked up from germline, CDR1 is SGHTA and CDR2 is FQGNSA. The CDR3 spans 17 residues. Trimming cost V 4 bases and J 0 bases, with 16 bases left between them. The CDR3 DNA is TGTGCCAGCAGCTCTAGGAGCGGGCCGAGCTCCTACAATGAGCAGTTCTTC. Translated: CASSSRSGPSSYNEQFF.

J is TRBJ2-3 and V is TRBV10-3; D unresolved. V was clipped by 7 bases and J by 5 bases, with 7 bases between them. Germline-derived CDR1 and CDR2 are ENHRY and SYGVKD. There are 11 residues in the CDR3. The DNA of the CDR3 is TGTGCCATCATGGGTGGAGATACGCAGTATTTT. Translated: CAIMGGDTQYF.

The V and J genes are TRBV7-9 and TRBJ2-5; 9 bases match TRBD1. V lost 2 bases, J lost 3 bases, and 4 bases stayed unmatched. The germline V gene encodes CDR1 SEHNR and CDR2 FQNEAQ (reference sequence). The CDR3 runs 15 residues. The CDR3: CASSLSGTGKETQYF. CDR3 bases: TGTGCCAGCAGCTTAAGCGGGACAGGGAAAGAGACCCAGTACTTC.

This sequence joins TRBV28 and TRBJ2-4; D perhaps matches TRBD1 (5 bases). The length of the CDR3 is 13 residues. The ends were cut back, 8 bases at V and 1 base at J, with 9 bases in the middle. Germline V gene data show CDR1 as MDHEN and CDR2 as SYDVKM. The CDR3 region is CASRPGAKNIQYF. The CDR3 DNA follows: TGTGCCAGCCGGCCAGGGGCCAAAAACATTCAGTACTTC.

A single count supports this clone. This rearrangement joins TRBV28 to TRBJ2-2, with D possibly matching TRBD1 (6 bases). V lost 4 bases, J lost 4 bases, and 22 bases lay in between. The CDR3 totals 18 residues. Germline V CDR1 and CDR2: MDHEN, SYDVKM. CDR3 sequence reads: CASSSSIGGVRITGELFF. The CDR3 DNA follows: TGTGCCAGCAGTTCCAGTATAGGGGGAGTCCGAATCACCGGGGAGCTGTTTTTT. Complete variable domain (other parts from reference TRBV28 and TRBJ2-2): DVKVTQSSRYLVKRTGEKVFLECVQDMDHENMFWYRQDPGLGLRLIYFSYDVKMKEKGDIPEGYSVSREKKERFSLILESASTNQTSMYLCASSSSIGGVRITGELFFGEGSRLTVL.

This chain joins TRBV11-2 and TRBJ1-2, with D hard to call. This CDR3 is built from 13 residues. V was cut by 6 bases and J by 2 bases, with 10 bases left in between. Germline CDR1 is SGHAT and CDR2 is FQNNGV. This chain's CDR3 is CASRPDGNYGYTF. The CDR3 region has the DNA TGTGCCAGCAGACCGGACGGAAACTATGGCTACACCTTC.

The chain recombines TRBV7-8 with TRBJ2-5, with D maybe TRBD2 (6 bases). CDR1 is SGHVS and CDR2 is FQNEAQ in the germline V gene. Trimming took off 3 bases at V and 5 bases at J, with 13 bases between the two ends. The CDR3 length is 14 residues. CDR3 in amino acids: CASSFAGLVETQYF. Written as DNA, the CDR3 is TGTGCCAGCAGCTTCGCGGGACTCGTCGAGACCCAGTACTTC.

The chain carries TRBV29-1 and TRBJ2-2; TRBD1 agrees at 7 bases. The germline V gene has CDR1 SQVTM and CDR2 ANQGSEA. The V segment lost 5 bases and the J segment 3 bases; nucleotides outside the gene matches: 12. The CDR3 is 16 amino acids. The CDR3 DNA follows: TGCAGCGTTATCTTAACAGGGGTTAGGGACACCGGGGAGCTGTTTTTT. This encodes CSVILTGVRDTGELFF.

The V and J genes are TRBV6-5 and TRBJ1-2, with no clear D. The CDR3 runs 14 residues. The V gene's germline CDR1 is MNHEY and CDR2 SVGAGI. V lost 2 bases and J lost 3, with 10 bases in between. CDR3 amino acids: CASSYAGPHYGYTF. In DNA form, the CDR3 reads TGTGCCAGCAGTTACGCCGGGCCCCACTATGGCTACACCTTC.

This clone was found a few times. The chain carries TRBV7-9 and TRBJ1-5; perhaps TRBD1 as D (5 bases). The CDR3 is 13 amino acids. Germline V lookup: CDR1 SEHNR, CDR2 FQNEAQ (reference sequence). Trimming cost V 3 bases and J 5 bases, with 8 bases left between them. The CDR3 here is CASSLRGDQPQHF. DNA for the CDR3: TGTGCCAGCAGCTTGAGGGGCGATCAGCCCCAGCATTTT.

This rearrangement joins TRBV2 to TRBJ1-2, with 8 positions matching TRBD1. Germline V gene data show CDR1 as SNHLY and CDR2 as FYNNEI. After removal of 6 bases from V and 8 bases from J, the junction contained 11 bases not matched to a gene. The CDR3 totals 14 residues. CDR3 amino acids: CASSPDRGMWGYTF. The CDR3 nucleotides are TGTGCCAGCAGCCCCGACAGGGGAATGTGGGGCTACACCTTC.

Ten or more counts support this clone. This chain links TRBV7-3 with TRBJ2-7; the D gene is possibly TRBD1 (5 bases). The CDR3 spans 12 residues. CDR1 SGHTA and CDR2 FQGTGA come from the germline V gene. The V end lost 2 bases, the J end lost 6 bases, and 8 bases lay between the germline ends. CDR3 amino acids: CASSLGAVEQYF. CDR3 nucleotide sequence: TGTGCCAGCAGCTTAGGGGCGGTCGAGCAGTACTTC.

The chain has TRBV18 and TRBJ1-1; possible D gene TRBD1, 5 bases. Germline V gene sequence: CDR1 KGHSH, CDR2 LQKENI. V was pared by 5 bases and J by 8 bases, with 18 bases between. The CDR3 has 14 amino acids. The CDR3 loop is CASSVGVKRLEAFF. CDR3 sequence (DNA): TGTGCCAGCTCAGTGGGGGTAAAAAGGCTGGAAGCTTTCTTT.